The entry below describes one T cell receptor beta chain. The target of this receptor is not known. One base away there is no much larger clone; base qualities are not given. Between the V and J ends, shortened by 4 bases and 8 bases respectively, the junction contains 14 bases. Sequences MGHRA (CDR1) and YSYEKL (CDR2) are obtained from the germline V gene. From cysteine to phenylalanine, the CDR3 is 13 amino acids long. Only CDR3 DNA remains: 39 bases, in frame from the first base. This specimen belongs to a study of T cell responses to AZD1222 COVID-19 vaccine (dated by TCRdb to the early 2020s). Background on the whole study: A total of 230 or so trial participants underwent TCR sequencing, of whom 207 received two doses of AZD1222 and around 26 received two doses of the MenACWY control vaccine. Trial participants were enrolled by age into subgroups of 18-55, 56-69 and 70-plus years, and about 150, 27 and 61 TCR-sequenced participants, respectively, were included in these subgroups. Here is what the overall study found, with its caveats: Nearly half of unique spike-specific TCRs reportedly recognized epitopes outside regions mutated in the B.1.351 and B.1.1.7 variants. In the small 56-69-year group, the increase in depth fell short of significance, most likely because of low power. After two AZD1222 doses, both the breadth and the depth of spike-specific TCRs were significantly higher than at day 0 and than in MenACWY recipients. No day 14 peak-response samples were available, so repertoires were characterized only after the peak T cell response. Vaccine-associated CD4 TCRs spanned the whole spike protein, with dominant responses in regions 160-218 and 743-854. Only a handful of AZD1222 recipients were SARS-CoV-2 seropositive at baseline, limiting conclusions about previously exposed vaccinees. Participants were mostly white British, with more females than males. The authors suggested clonal diversity may have been underestimated.

Sample time point, as interpreted from the label and publication: about 28 days (+/-7) after the second vaccine dose. Because spike-specific TCR depth and breadth did not differ between the two schedules, AZD1222 recipients who got a second dose at roughly 4 weeks were pooled with those who got a second dose at roughly 12 weeks. Vaccinee samples were obtained from the UK trials COV001 and COV002, which included a single-blind randomized controlled phase 2/3 trial of AZD1222 (ChAdOx1 nCoV-19) in healthy adults. For TCRbeta chain sequencing, PBMC samples from trial participants were taken at day 0 and at day 28 after the second dose. The CDR3 regions of human TCRbeta chains were analyzed by immunosequencing. In the original analysis: Repertoire TCRs were matched against a reference library of SARS-CoV-2-specific TCRs generated with the MIRA antigen-specificity platform. Breadth was defined as the fraction of unique TCRs that were SARS-CoV-2-associated, and depth was defined as the fraction of total T cells that were SARS-CoV-2-associated. Using the MIRA data, each spike-specific TCR was assigned both to the spike region to which the TCR was reactive and to a CD4 or CD8 class. Log10-transformed breadth and depth values were compared by one-way ANOVA with Sidak's multiple comparisons tests. The table was pulled from immuneACCESS by TCRdb, which kept in-frame rearrangements only. Such tables lose some clones; where checked, under half of the loss comes from unresolved V genes, and the rest has no known cause. V and J calls and clone size follow that table, whereas D and trimming were derived from the DNA. In this sample the table shows about 180,000 clones, 88% of which occur a single time. Clones ranked in the top ten supply approximately 10% of the sample.

The TCR comes from an adult who received the AZD1222 COVID-19 vaccine. This material consisted of peripheral blood, taken 28 days after the second AZD1222 dose. This chain joins TRBV4-1 to TRBJ1-2; possibly the D gene is TRBD1, per 5 matching bases. The encoded CDR3 is CASSPLHGDGYTF. The sequence in DNA is TGCGCCAGCAGCCCCCTCCATGGGGACGGCTACACCTTC.